Reported below is one TCR beta chain. What it recognizes is unknown. The sample belongs to a study of T-cell memory formation after mild COVID-19. Study-level points and caveats: Some SARS-CoV-2-responding clones were already detected in memory before infection.

TCR alpha and TCR beta cDNA libraries carrying sample barcodes and UMIs came from 5'RACE with constant-segment primers. TCRdb itself ran the 5' RACE reads through MiXCR, one entry per CDR3 protein. The table has about 470,000 distinct CDR3 sequences, roughly 23% seen once. This clonotype was sampled from an adult woman who had mild COVID-19 (a few samples of this study predate the infection). Cell type and time point are not known. The source material was PBMCs or a T cell subset sorted from them (not recorded which).

Here the CDR3 reads CASSFPTSGASTDTQYF. The CDR3 DNA sequence: TGTGCCAGCAGCTTCCCCACTAGCGGAGCAAGCACAGATACGCAGTATTTT. The chain joins TRBV7-9 to TRBJ2-3; 8 positions match TRBD2. The CDR3 has 17 amino acids. From germline, CDR1 is SEHNR and CDR2 FQNEAQ (reference sequence). V gave up 3 bases and J gave up 0 bases; unmatched junction bases: 8.